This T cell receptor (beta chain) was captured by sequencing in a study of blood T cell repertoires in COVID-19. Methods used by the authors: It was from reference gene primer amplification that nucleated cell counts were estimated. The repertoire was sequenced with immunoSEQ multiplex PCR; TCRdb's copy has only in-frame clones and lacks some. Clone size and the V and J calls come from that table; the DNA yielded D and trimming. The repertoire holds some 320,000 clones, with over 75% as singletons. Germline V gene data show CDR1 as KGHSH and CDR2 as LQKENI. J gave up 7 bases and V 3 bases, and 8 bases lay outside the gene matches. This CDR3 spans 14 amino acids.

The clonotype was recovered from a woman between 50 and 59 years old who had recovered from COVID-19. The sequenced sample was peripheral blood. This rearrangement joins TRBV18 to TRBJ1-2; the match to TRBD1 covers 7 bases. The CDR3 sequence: CASSPAGQDSGYTF. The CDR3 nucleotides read TGTGCCAGCTCACCGGCAGGACAGGACTCTGGCTACACCTTC.